Listed below are T cell receptor beta chains from one sample, sequenced in a study of shared clonotypes between healthy human individuals. Sequenced by immunoSEQ multiplex PCR; TCRdb stores in-frame clones only, minus some. Here the sample spans 1.5 million to 2.5 million clones, over 85% being singletons. Sample: naive CD8+ T cells sorted from blood. All receptors come from a man younger than 30 in good health. The CDR3 runs from the conserved cysteine through the conserved F or W. The D gene is left open where the match is weak. Part of the rows lack a size; the others show once, few, many or a class for expanded clones.

J gene,clone size,D gene,V gene,CDR3 DNA,CDR3 protein
TRBJ2-1,.,.,TRBV19,TGTGCCAGTAGTATAGATCTGGAGTCCAATGAGCAGTTCTTC,CASSIDLESNEQFF
TRBJ2-7,.,.,TRBV27,TGTGCCAGCAGTTTAGATTGGGACGAGCAGTACTTC,CASSLDWDEQYF
TRBJ2-7,.,TRBD1,TRBV11-2,TGTGCCAGCAGCTTACCACGGACAGGGGGGACCTACGAGCAGTACTTC,CASSLPRTGGTYEQYF
TRBJ2-7,.,.,TRBV5-4,TGTGCCAGCAGCTCCGAAGACGAGCAGTACTTC,CASSSEDEQYF
TRBJ2-7,few,TRBD1,TRBV27,TGTGCCAGCAGTGCTACAGGGGTCTACGAGCAGTACTTC,CASSATGVYEQYF
TRBJ2-7,.,TRBD1,TRBV11-2,TGTGCCAGCAGCTTAGTTGGACAGGGGAACTACGAGCAGTACTTC,CASSLVGQGNYEQYF
TRBJ2-1,.,.,TRBV30,TGTGCCCAGACCCTAACATCCTACAATGAGCAGTTCTTC,CAQTLTSYNEQFF
TRBJ1-5,.,.,TRBV28,TGTGCCAGCAGTTTCGCAGTTAGCAATCAGCCCCAGCATTTT,CASSFAVSNQPQHF
TRBJ1-1,.,.,TRBV9,TGTGCCAGCAGCGTAGAGCAGGTGGGGGTTGAAGCTTTCTTT,CASSVEQVGVEAFF
TRBJ2-3,.,TRBD2,TRBV6-1,TGTGCCAGCAGTGTTCGTAGCGGGGGTTTCGATACGCAGTATTTT,CASSVRSGGFDTQYF
TRBJ2-7,.,.,TRBV27,TGTGCCAGCAGTACCCGGGATTCCTACGAGCAGTACTTC,CASSTRDSYEQYF
TRBJ2-7,.,.,TRBV7-8,TGTGCCAGCAGCTTAGCCGGTACCTACGAGCAGTACTTC,CASSLAGTYEQYF
TRBJ2-3,.,.,TRBV5-1,TGCGCCAGCAGCAGGGAGGTCCCTTCCAGAGATACGCAGTATTTT,CASSREVPSRDTQYF
TRBJ2-7,.,TRBD1,TRBV6-1,TGTGCCACCATTATCCGGGACAGCTCCTACGAGCAGTACTTC,CATIIRDSSYEQYF
TRBJ1-1,.,.,TRBV2,TGTGCCAGCAGTGAAGCGCCGGGGGGCTTCGGAACTGAAGCTTTCTTT,CASSEAPGGFGTEAFF
TRBJ2-7,.,.,TRBV27,TGTGCCAGCAGTTCCAAGACGGACGGGGAGGAGCAGTACTTC,CASSSKTDGEEQYF
TRBJ2-7,.,TRBD2,TRBV4-3,TGCGCCAGCAGCCAAGATCGTGAAACTAGCGGGCCTTACGAGCAGTACTTC,CASSQDRETSGPYEQYF
TRBJ2-5,.,TRBD2,TRBV9,TGTGCCAGCAGCGTAGGTACCGGGACTAGCGAAGAGACCCAGTACTTC,CASSVGTGTSEETQYF
TRBJ2-1,.,.,TRBV1,TGCACCAGCAGCCACAACAGGGCTCGCTCCTACAATGAGCAGTTCTTC,CTSSHNRARSYNEQFF
TRBJ2-3,.,.,TRBV5-4,TGTGCCAGCAGCTTGTTTGATTCAGATACGCAGTATTTT,CASSLFDSDTQYF
TRBJ2-7,.,TRBD2,TRBV29-1,TGCAGCGTTGAGGGACTAGACTCCTACGAGCAGTACTTC,CSVEGLDSYEQYF
TRBJ1-2,.,TRBD1,TRBV7-2,TGTGCCAGCAGCTCGTGGACAGGGGGCGACTATGGCTACACCTTC,CASSSWTGGDYGYTF
TRBJ2-7,.,.,TRBV7-9,TGTGCCAGCAGCCCTAGAACAGGGCCCTCTTCCTACGAGCAGTACTTC,CASSPRTGPSSYEQYF
TRBJ1-5,.,.,TRBV28,TGTGCCAGCAGTTTATCAGGGGCCCAGCCCCAGCATTTT,CASSLSGAQPQHF
TRBJ1-2,.,TRBD1,TRBV7-9,TGTGCCAGCAGCTTGGGGCAGGGGGCGGACGGCTACACCTTC,CASSLGQGADGYTF
TRBJ2-5,few,.,TRBV9,TGTGCCAGCAGCGTAGCGGGGATCCAAGAGACCCAGTACTTC,CASSVAGIQETQYF
TRBJ2-2,once,.,TRBV4-3,TGCGCCAGCAGCCAAGGGGGCGGGGAGCTGTTTTTT,CASSQGGGELFF